The 8 T cell receptor beta chains below all came from one sample that was sequenced in a study of CD8+CD57+ T cells in acquired aplastic anemia. The TCR beta profiling, which covered VDJ combination and CDR3 sequence, was carried out using genomic DNA as the template. A single record per CDR3 protein comes from TCRdb applying MiXCR to the reads. Among 150,000 to 200,000 distinct CDR3 sequences listed, approximately 40% were seen once. Specimen: sorted CD4+, CD8+, or CD8+CD57+ T cells (not recorded which) from PBMCs. The receptors come from a human donor in good health.

The rearrangement links TRBV20-1 to TRBJ2-7, with D perhaps TRBD1 (6 bases). Trimming removed 8 bases from V and 3 bases from J, with 14 bases in between. The CDR3 runs to 12 residues. Germline loops: CDR1 DFQATT, CDR2 SNEGSKA (reference sequence). The CDR3 nucleotides read TGCAGTTTAGGGGGAACCCACTACGAGCAGTACTTC. The encoded protein is CSLGGTHYEQYF.

V gene TRBV25-1 combines with J gene TRBJ2-7; 12 nucleotides agree with TRBD1. Germline CDR1 reads MGHDK; CDR2 reads SYGVNS. The CDR3 runs to 15 residues. Trimming took 5 bases from V and 10 from J; bases not matched to a gene: 12. This chain's CDR3 is CASSRPGQGAVGQYF. The CDR3 DNA sequence: TGTGCCAGCAGTCGACCGGGACAGGGGGCCGTCGGACAGTACTTC.

A few counts support this clonotype. The rearrangement uses TRBV2 and TRBJ2-5; possibly TRBD1 or TRBD2 for D (5 bases each). The V gene's germline CDR1 is SNHLY and CDR2 FYNNEI. Trimming pared 6 bases from V and 4 bases from J, leaving 12 bases between. The CDR3 is 13 residues long. CDR3 nucleotides: TGTGCCAGCAGCTATACTAGGGGAGAGACCCAGTACTTC. It specifies CASSYTRGETQYF. Variable domain in full (rest from reference TRBV2 and TRBJ2-5): EPEVTQTPSHQVTQMGQEVILRCVPISNHLYFYWYRQILGQKVEFLVSFYNNEISEKSEIFDDQFSVERPDGSNFTLKIRSTKLEDSAMYFCASSYTRGETQYFGPGTRLLVL.

This clonotype was observed a few times. This chain links TRBV18 with TRBJ1-4; the match to TRBD1 covers 8 bases. The germline gives CDR1 KGHSH, CDR2 LQKENI. This CDR3 has 14 amino acids. With 2 bases clipped from V and 6 bases from J, the junction kept 2 bases outside the gene matches. CDR3 nucleotides: TGTGCCAGCTCACCATGGACAGGGTATGAAAAACTGTTTTTT. Its translation: CASSPWTGYEKLFF.

The CDR3 is CSVGGRGVDYGYTF. DNA of the CDR3: TGCAGCGTTGGAGGGCGGGGTGTCGACTATGGCTACACCTTC. The chain couples TRBV29-1 to TRBJ1-2; D is ambiguous. Germline CDR1 and CDR2: SQVTM and ANQGSEA. There are 14 residues in the CDR3. With 4 bases removed from V and 3 bases from J, the gap between germline ends came to 15 bases. Based on the CDR3 plus reference TRBV29-1 and TRBJ1-2, the full variable domain is SAVISQKPSRDICQRGTSLTIQCQVDSQVTMMFWYRQQPGQSLTLIATANQGSEATYESGFVIDKFPISRPNLTFSTLTVSNMSPEDSSIYLCSVGGRGVDYGYTFGSGTRLTVV.

CDR3: CASSEAHGGVYGYTF. Written as DNA, the CDR3 is TGTGCCAGCAGTGAAGCGCACGGCGGGGTTTATGGCTACACCTTC. The chain combines TRBV2 with TRBJ1-2; D is unresolved. Germline CDR1 is SNHLY and CDR2 is FYNNEI. V was trimmed by 0 bases and J by 5 bases, leaving 13 bases between them. The CDR3 is 15 amino acids.

This clonotype appeared many times. Here the CDR3 reads CASSAGAADKLFF. As DNA, the CDR3 is TGTGCCAGCAGCGCAGGCGCAGCTGACAAACTGTTTTTT. This chain links TRBV13 with TRBJ1-4, with D hard to call. Germline CDR1 reads PRHDT; CDR2 reads FYEKMQ (reference sequence). V shed 5 bases and J shed 11 bases, with 15 bases lying between them. The CDR3 consists of 13 residues.

The chain couples TRBV20-1 to TRBJ1-2, with TRBD1 as a possible D gene (5 bases). V gave up 1 base and J gave up 2 bases, with 11 bases separating them. The germline CDR1 and CDR2 sequences are DFQATT and SNEGSKA (reference sequence). The CDR3 spans 14 residues. CDR3 in amino acids: CSARAPTVNYGYTF. In DNA form, the CDR3 reads TGCAGTGCTAGAGCACCGACAGTGAACTATGGCTACACCTTC.